This passage covers 22 T cell receptor beta chains from one sample sequenced in a study of blood T cell repertoires in COVID-19. Repertoires were generated with immunoSEQ multiplex PCR, while TCRdb's copy carries only in-frame clones and drops some. The sample lists 200,000 to 250,000 clones, approximately 84% occurring once. Sequencing was performed on PBMCs or T cells enriched from blood (not recorded which). The receptors derive from a man aged 35 to 55 who had recovered from COVID-19.

This rearrangement joins TRBV9 to TRBJ1-2; D possibly corresponds to TRBD1 (6 bases). The CDR3 is 15 residues long. The V gene's germline CDR1 is SGDLS and CDR2 YYNGEE. Trimming took 4 bases from V and 0 from J, leaving 13 bases between them. The CDR3 nucleotides are TGTGCCAGCAGCCTAAAGGGGGGGACTAACTATGGCTACACCTTC. Its protein product is CASSLKGGTNYGYTF.

The CDR3 DNA is TGTGCCAGCAGTTACTCCCGCGGGGGCATCTATGGCTACACCTTC. It encodes CASSYSRGGIYGYTF. The V call is TRBV6-5, the J call TRBJ1-2, with a possible D match to TRBD1 (6 bases). Deletions cut 0 bases from V and 4 bases from J, with 12 bases between. The germline V gene has CDR1 MNHEY and CDR2 SVGAGI. The CDR3 is 15 amino acids.

The V call is TRBV2, the J call TRBJ2-7; 12 nucleotides match TRBD1. The CDR3 extends over 14 amino acids. Per the germline V gene, CDR1 is SNHLY and CDR2 is FYNNEI. Trimming removed 8 bases from V and 5 bases from J; junction bases left unmatched: 7. The CDR3 sequence: CASGRDRGPHEQYF. In DNA form, the CDR3 reads TGTGCCAGCGGCCGGGACAGGGGGCCCCACGAGCAGTACTTC.

The gene calls are TRBV19 and TRBJ2-2, with 9 bases identical to TRBD2. Germline loops: CDR1 LNHDA, CDR2 SQIVND (reference sequence). V dropped 3 bases and J dropped 6; count of bases not matched to a gene: 17. The CDR3 consists of 19 residues. The CDR3 is CASSMGGRAAGERAGELFF. The CDR3 DNA follows: TGTGCCAGTAGTATGGGCGGGAGGGCTGCAGGAGAGCGGGCCGGGGAGCTGTTTTTT.

The V call is TRBV3-1 (or the pseudogene TRBV3-2), the J call TRBJ2-3; no clear D gene. Germline V lookup: CDR1 LGHDT, CDR2 YNNKEL (reference sequence). Trimming removed 4 bases at V and 0 bases at J, with 14 bases between. CDR3 length: 16 residues. CDR3 sequence (DNA): TGTGCCAGCAGCCCGCCTGGCACACCTAGCACAGATACGCAGTATTTT. Its translation is CASSPPGTPSTDTQYF.

The V call is TRBV21-1, the J call TRBJ1-3; TRBD1 reflects the table's D call only, with no check against the DNA. TRBV21-1 is assigned pseudogene status. The CDR3 is made up of 16 amino acids. In DNA form, the CDR3 reads TGTGCCAGCAGCACCCTAACAGGGGCTGGAGGAAACACCATATATTTT. Amino acids: CASSTLTGAGGNTIYF.

The V call is TRBV27, the J call TRBJ1-5; 7 bases line up with TRBD1. The germline CDR1 and CDR2 sequences are MNHEY and SMNVEV (reference sequence). The CDR3 totals 15 residues. The ends lost 5 bases at V and 3 bases at J; junction bases unmatched: 7. The CDR3 protein is CASSTEGGFNQPQHF. The CDR3 nucleotides are TGTGCCAGCAGTACAGAAGGGGGCTTCAATCAGCCCCAGCATTTT.

V usage is TRBV21-1 and J usage is TRBJ2-3; TRBD2 is the table's D call, not checked against the DNA. TRBV21-1 constitutes a pseudogene. The CDR3 totals 14 residues. The CDR3 region is CASSPRGSTDTQYF. The CDR3 DNA is TGTGCCAGCTCCCCCCGCGGCAGCACAGATACGCAGTATTTT.

The chain carries TRBV7-2 and TRBJ2-1; 8 bases are shared with TRBD2. V was clipped by 8 bases and J by 0 bases; unmatched bases: 6. This CDR3 has 15 amino acids. Germline V gene data show CDR1 as SGHTA and CDR2 as FQGNSA. CDR3 sequence: CASLLAVSSYNEQFF. CDR3 bases: TGTGCCAGCCTACTAGCGGTTAGCTCCTACAATGAGCAGTTCTTC.

The CDR3 is CASSQGSRTGGEKLFF. CDR3 DNA sequence: TGCGCCAGCAGCCAAGGATCGAGAACAGGGGGTGAAAAACTGTTTTTT. The rearrangement joins TRBV4-3 to TRBJ1-4; TRBD1 agrees at 8 bases. V lost 1 base to trimming and J lost 7 bases; unmatched junction nucleotides: 8. Germline V gene data show CDR1 as LGHNA and CDR2 as YSLEER. The CDR3 totals 16 residues.

The sample holds many counts of this clone. DNA of the CDR3: TGTGCCAGTGCCCAGCAGGGTAATGAAAAACTGTTTTTT. Encoded protein: CASAQQGNEKLFF. V is TRBV19 and J is TRBJ1-4; D perhaps matches TRBD1 (5 bases). Germline CDR1 reads LNHDA; CDR2 reads SQIVND (reference sequence). V lost 8 bases and J lost 4, with 11 bases in between. This CDR3 has 13 amino acids.

The chain has TRBV7-8 and TRBJ2-2, with 8 bases identical to TRBD2. CDR3 length: 16 residues. V lost 4 bases, J lost 5 bases, and 9 bases stayed unmatched. CDR1 is SGHVS and CDR2 is FQNEAQ in the germline V gene. CDR3 bases: TGTGCCAGCAGCTCGCGGTTAGCGGGAAGTACCGGGGAGCTGTTTTTT. Protein sequence: CASSSRLAGSTGELFF.

V gene TRBV30 combines with J gene TRBJ2-7; D not resolved. Trimming cost V 0 bases and J 6 bases, with 21 bases left between them. CDR3 length: 16 amino acids. From germline, CDR1 is GTSNPN and CDR2 SVGIG (reference sequence). Written as DNA, the CDR3 is TGTGCCTGGAGTGTACCCATTGGGCACGGTGTCGCCGAGCAGTACTTC. It yields the protein CAWSVPIGHGVAEQYF.

This clone showed up just a few times. The chain is built from TRBV3-1 (or the pseudogene TRBV3-2) and TRBJ2-7, with 9 bases that match TRBD2. The CDR3 is 14 amino acids. Unmatched junction bases numbered 9, after V lost 7 bases and J lost 5 bases. Germline lookup yields CDR1 LGHDT and CDR2 YNNKEL (reference sequence). The CDR3 sequence is CASNTAGGTHEQYF. CDR3 DNA sequence: TGTGCCAGCAATACAGCGGGGGGTACCCACGAGCAGTACTTC.

The chain links TRBV7-6 to TRBJ2-2, with 11 positions matching TRBD1. V lost 4 bases and J lost 5; bases outside the gene matches: 3. The CDR3 has 15 residues. The germline CDR1 and CDR2 sequences are SGHVS and FNYEAQ. The CDR3 loop reads CASSSGQGATGELFF. The CDR3 region has the DNA TGTGCCAGCAGCTCCGGACAGGGGGCGACCGGGGAGCTGTTTTTT.

In this sample, this clone turned up once. The V call is TRBV9, the J call TRBJ2-3; D may be TRBD1 (6 bases). This CDR3 has 12 amino acids. Trimming cost V 3 bases and J 6 bases, with 8 bases left between them. Germline CDR1 and CDR2: SGDLS and YYNGEE. This CDR3 reads CASSAQGDTQYF. CDR3 DNA sequence: TGTGCCAGCAGCGCCCAGGGGGATACGCAGTATTTT.

The V gene is TRBV24-1, the J gene TRBJ2-5; 12 bases are a match to TRBD1. Germline-derived CDR1 and CDR2 are KGHDR and SFDVKD. CDR3 length: 16 amino acids. Trimming took 4 bases from V and 5 from J; bases not matched to a gene: 7. CDR3 nucleotide sequence: TGTGCCACCAGTGACCGTAAAGGGACAGGGGGCGAGACCCAGTACTTC. Translating gives CATSDRKGTGGETQYF.

This clone has just a few counts. The CDR3: CASSRPSYEQYF. Here the CDR3 DNA reads TGTGCCAGCAGCAGGCCCTCCTACGAGCAGTACTTC. V usage is TRBV2 and J usage is TRBJ2-7; D unclear. V was cut by 6 bases and J by 0 bases, with 6 bases left in between. Germline V gives CDR1 SNHLY, CDR2 FYNNEI. The length of the CDR3 is 12 residues.

V usage is TRBV2 and J usage is TRBJ2-1; maybe TRBD1 (6 bases). The CDR3 contains 12 residues. Per germline, CDR1 SNHLY and CDR2 FYNNEI. V was shortened by 6 bases and J by 15 bases, with 18 bases between the two germline ends. CDR3 sequence reads: CASSGLWDKLFF. The CDR3 nucleotides read TGTGCCAGCAGCGGACTGTGGGACAAATTGTTCTTC.

V gene TRBV28 combines with J gene TRBJ2-1, with a possible D match to TRBD1 (5 bases). Looked up from germline, CDR1 is MDHEN and CDR2 is SYDVKM. The CDR3 loop spans 14 amino acids. Trimming removed 7 bases at V and 2 bases at J, with 12 bases between. The DNA for the CDR3 is TGTGCCAGCACCCGGACACCGACCTACAATGAGCAGTTCTTC. This sequence encodes CASTRTPTYNEQFF.

The chain combines TRBV5-4 with TRBJ2-5, with D possibly being TRBD2 (5 bases). Trimming stripped 2 bases from V and 5 bases from J, with 13 bases between. The length of the CDR3 is 14 residues. Germline V CDR1 and CDR2: SGHNT, YYREEE (reference sequence). CDR3 in amino acids: CASSLGGRWETQYF. The CDR3 nucleotides read TGTGCCAGCAGCTTAGGAGGCCGGTGGGAGACCCAGTACTTC.

The chain is built from TRBV3-1 (or the pseudogene TRBV3-2) and TRBJ1-4; no firm D call. CDR1 is LGHDT and CDR2 is YNNKEL in the germline V gene (reference sequence). The V end lost 1 base, the J end lost 4 bases, and 10 bases lay between the germline ends. The CDR3 contains 15 residues. As DNA, the CDR3 is TGTGCCAGCAGCCAAGTTATCCGGAGTAATGAAAAACTGTTTTTT. Translation: CASSQVIRSNEKLFF.